This T cell receptor (beta chain) was sequenced during a study of blood T cell repertoires in COVID-19. Overall study context: Acute and convalescent COVID-19 specimens originated in the United States, Italy and Spain.

In the study's own analysis: Scientists estimated how many nucleated cells there were by amplifying reference gene primers. Here immunoSEQ multiplex PCR was the method, and the copy in TCRdb shows in-frame clones only, minus some. The V and J calls and clone size are taken from that table; D and trimming were inferred from the DNA. In the table there are some 350,000 clones, 75% to 90% of which are singletons. The CDR3 is 14 amino acids. Germline V gene lookup returns CDR1 KGHSH and CDR2 LQKENI. V lost 2 bases and J 5 bases, leaving 12 bases between the germline ends. The chain recombines TRBV18 with TRBJ1-2, with a possible D match to TRBD1 (6 bases). Sequencing input: PBMCs or T cells enriched from blood (not recorded which). The source of this sequence is a man aged 30 to 45 who had recovered from COVID-19. CDR3 DNA: TGTGCCAGCTCACCAAGCAGGGGAACTTATGGCTACACCTTC. Protein product: CASSPSRGTYGYTF.